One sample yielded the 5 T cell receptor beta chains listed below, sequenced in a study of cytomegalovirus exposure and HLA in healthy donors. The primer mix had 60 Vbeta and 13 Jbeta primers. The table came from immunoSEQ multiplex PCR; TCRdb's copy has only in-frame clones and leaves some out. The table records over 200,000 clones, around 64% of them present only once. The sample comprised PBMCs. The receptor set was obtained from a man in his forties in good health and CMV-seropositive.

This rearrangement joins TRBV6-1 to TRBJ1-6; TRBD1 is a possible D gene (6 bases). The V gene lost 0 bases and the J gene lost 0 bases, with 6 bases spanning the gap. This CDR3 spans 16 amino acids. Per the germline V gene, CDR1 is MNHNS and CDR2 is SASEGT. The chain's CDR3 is CASSEADSSYNSPLHF. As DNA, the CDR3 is TGTGCCAGCAGTGAAGCGGACAGCTCCTATAATTCACCCCTCCACTTT.

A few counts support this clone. CDR3 nucleotides: TGTGCCAGCAGCAAGGTAACAGAATACTCCTACGAGCAGTACTTC. It encodes CASSKVTEYSYEQYF. The rearrangement joins TRBV14 to TRBJ2-7; D unresolved. Per the germline V gene, CDR1 is SGHDN and CDR2 is FVKESK. This CDR3 has 15 residues. V gave up 5 bases and J gave up 0 bases, with 14 bases separating them.

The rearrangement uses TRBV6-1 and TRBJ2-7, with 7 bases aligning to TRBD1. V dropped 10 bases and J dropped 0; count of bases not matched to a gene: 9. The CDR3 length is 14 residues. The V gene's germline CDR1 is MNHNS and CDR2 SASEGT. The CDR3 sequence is CATRQDRASYEQYF. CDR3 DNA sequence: TGTGCCACCAGACAAGACAGGGCCTCCTACGAGCAGTACTTC.

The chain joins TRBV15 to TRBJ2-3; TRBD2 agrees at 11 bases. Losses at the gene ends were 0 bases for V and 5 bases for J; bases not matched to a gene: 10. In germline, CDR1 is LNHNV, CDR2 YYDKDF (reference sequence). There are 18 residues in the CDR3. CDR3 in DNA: TGTGCCACCAGCAGAGATTGGGCGGCTAGCGGGGGGATAGATACGCAGTATTTT. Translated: CATSRDWAASGGIDTQYF.

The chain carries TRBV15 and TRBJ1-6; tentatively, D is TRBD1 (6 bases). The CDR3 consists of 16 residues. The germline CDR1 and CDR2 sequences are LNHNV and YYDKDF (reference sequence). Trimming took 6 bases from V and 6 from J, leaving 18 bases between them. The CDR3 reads CATRRGRTATNSPLHF. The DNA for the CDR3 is TGTGCCACCAGACGAGGACGGACAGCGACTAATTCACCCCTCCACTTT.